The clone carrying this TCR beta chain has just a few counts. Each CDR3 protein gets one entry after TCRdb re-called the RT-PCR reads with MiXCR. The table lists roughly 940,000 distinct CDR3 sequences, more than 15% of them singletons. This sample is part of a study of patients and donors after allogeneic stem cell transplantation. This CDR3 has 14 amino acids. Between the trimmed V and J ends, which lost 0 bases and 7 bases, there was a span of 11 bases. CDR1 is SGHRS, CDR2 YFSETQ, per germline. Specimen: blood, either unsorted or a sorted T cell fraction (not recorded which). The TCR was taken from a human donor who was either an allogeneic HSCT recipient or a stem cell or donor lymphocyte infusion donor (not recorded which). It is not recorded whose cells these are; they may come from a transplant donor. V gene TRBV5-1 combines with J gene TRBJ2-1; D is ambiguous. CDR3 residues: CASSLDRMGNEQFF. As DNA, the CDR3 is TGCGCCAGCAGCTTGGACAGAATGGGGAATGAGCAGTTCTTC.